Sequencing of this T cell receptor (beta chain) was carried out in a study of cytomegalovirus exposure and HLA in healthy donors. As regards this clone: Its antigen is unidentified.

All the people who gave samples were healthy bone marrow donors. Study-wide results and limits: Most of the TCR beta V segments (in an earlier analysis) were productive either about 87% or about 30% of the time. Later work associated roughly 17,000 TCR beta sequences with HLA alleles at 0.05 false discovery rate.

Germline lookup yields CDR1 SQVTM and CDR2 ANQGSEA. The CDR3 spans 14 residues. J gave up 2 bases and V 4 bases, and 7 bases lay outside the gene matches. The PCR was carried out with 60 Vbeta primers and 13 Jbeta primers. Libraries were prepared by immunoSEQ multiplex PCR; TCRdb keeps only in-frame clonotypes and omits some of them. The repertoire holds 180,000 or so clones, roughly 87% seen once, with more than 1.5% in the top ten. The chain links TRBV29-1 to TRBJ1-2, with TRBD1 matching over 7 bases. The clonotype originates from a man aged 40-50 years in good health and CMV-seronegative. Sequenced sample: PBMCs. The CDR3 region is CSVVNRDSNYGYTF. The CDR3 DNA reads TGCAGCGTTGTAAACCGGGACAGCAACTATGGCTACACCTTC.